This paragraph covers one T cell receptor (beta chain) sequence. Sequencing used immunoSEQ multiplex PCR; TCRdb keeps in-frame clones, though not all of them. Of about 240,000 clones listed, approximately 83% are singletons. Germline loops: CDR1 SGHDN, CDR2 FVKESK. The CDR3 is 13 amino acids. Trimming cost V 2 bases and J 8 bases, with 12 bases left between them. The entry originates in a study of blood T cell repertoires in COVID-19. The sample was peripheral blood. V usage is TRBV14 and J usage is TRBJ1-2, with D unresolved. This receptor was identified in a woman of 80 years or more with acute or convalescent COVID-19. The CDR3 DNA sequence: TGTGCCAGCAGCCAAATAACGGCGGGCGGCTACACCTTC. Residues: CASSQITAGGYTF.